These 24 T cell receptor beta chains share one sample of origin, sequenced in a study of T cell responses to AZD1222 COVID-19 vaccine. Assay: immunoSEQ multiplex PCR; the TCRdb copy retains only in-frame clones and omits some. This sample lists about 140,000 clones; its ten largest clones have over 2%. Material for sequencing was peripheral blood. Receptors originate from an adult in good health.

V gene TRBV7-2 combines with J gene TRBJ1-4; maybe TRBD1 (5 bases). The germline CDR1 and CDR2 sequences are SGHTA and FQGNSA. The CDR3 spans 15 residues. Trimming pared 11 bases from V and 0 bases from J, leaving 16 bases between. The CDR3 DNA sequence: TGTGCCCTTGGCAGGGTCCTTGCAACTAATGAAAAACTGTTTTTT. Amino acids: CALGRVLATNEKLFF.

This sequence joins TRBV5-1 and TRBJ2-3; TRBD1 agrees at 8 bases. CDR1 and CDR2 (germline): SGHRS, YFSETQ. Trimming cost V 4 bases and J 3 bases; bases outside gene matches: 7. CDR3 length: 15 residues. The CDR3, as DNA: TGCGCCAGCAGCGGACAGGGTTCGGGTACAGATACGCAGTATTTT. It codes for CASSGQGSGTDTQYF.

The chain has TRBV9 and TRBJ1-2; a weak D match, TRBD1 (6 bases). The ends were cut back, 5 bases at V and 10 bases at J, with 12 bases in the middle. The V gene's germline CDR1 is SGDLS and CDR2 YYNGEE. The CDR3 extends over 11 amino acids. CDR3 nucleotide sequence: TGTGCCAGCAGAGAACAGGGCTCCTACACCTTC. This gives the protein CASREQGSYTF.

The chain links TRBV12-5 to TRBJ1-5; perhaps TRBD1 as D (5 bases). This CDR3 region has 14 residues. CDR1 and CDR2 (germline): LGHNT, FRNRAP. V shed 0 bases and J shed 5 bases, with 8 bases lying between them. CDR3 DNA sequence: TGTGCTAGTGGTTTGGTACGGGGGGATCAGCCCCAGCATTTT. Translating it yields CASGLVRGDQPQHF.

The CDR3: CASSQDTTVANYGYTF. Written as DNA, the CDR3 is TGCGCCAGCAGCCAAGATACGACAGTCGCTAACTATGGCTACACCTTC. The chain links TRBV4-1 to TRBJ1-2, with D possibly matching TRBD1 (5 bases). Germline V gives CDR1 MGHRA, CDR2 YSYEKL. The CDR3 consists of 16 residues. V lost 0 bases and J lost 0, with 11 bases in between.

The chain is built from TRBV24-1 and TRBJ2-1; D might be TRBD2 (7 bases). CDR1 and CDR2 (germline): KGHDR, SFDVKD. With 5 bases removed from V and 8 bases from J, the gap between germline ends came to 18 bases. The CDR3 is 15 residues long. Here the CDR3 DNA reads TGTGCCACCAGTGCCGGAGGGGGAGGGTTGGATGAGCAGTTCTTC. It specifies CATSAGGGGLDEQFF.

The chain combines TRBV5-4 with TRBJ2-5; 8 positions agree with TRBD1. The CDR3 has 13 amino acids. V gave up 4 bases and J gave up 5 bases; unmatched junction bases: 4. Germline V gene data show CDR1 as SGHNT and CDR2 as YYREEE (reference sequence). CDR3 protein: CASSLRDRETQYF. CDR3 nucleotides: TGTGCCAGCAGCCTTAGGGACAGGGAGACCCAGTACTTC.

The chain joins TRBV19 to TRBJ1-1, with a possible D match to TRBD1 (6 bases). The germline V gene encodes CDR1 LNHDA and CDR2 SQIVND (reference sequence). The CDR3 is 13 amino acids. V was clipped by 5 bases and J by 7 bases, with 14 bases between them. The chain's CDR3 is CASSYNRDREAFF. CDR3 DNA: TGTGCCAGTAGTTATAACAGGGACCGTGAAGCTTTCTTT.

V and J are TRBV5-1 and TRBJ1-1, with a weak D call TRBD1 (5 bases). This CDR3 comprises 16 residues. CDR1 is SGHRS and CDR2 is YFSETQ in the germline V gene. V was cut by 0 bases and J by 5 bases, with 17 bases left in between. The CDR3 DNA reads TGCGCCAGCAGCTTGGTTGGGCAGGGAGGAAAGACTGAAGCTTTCTTT. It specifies CASSLVGQGGKTEAFF.

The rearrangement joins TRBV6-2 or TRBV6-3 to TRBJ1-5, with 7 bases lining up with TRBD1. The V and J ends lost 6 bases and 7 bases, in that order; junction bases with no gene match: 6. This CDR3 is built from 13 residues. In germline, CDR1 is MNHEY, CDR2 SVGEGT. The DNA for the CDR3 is TGTGCCAGCAGCCGGGACAGACTACAGCCCCAGCATTTT. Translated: CASSRDRLQPQHF.

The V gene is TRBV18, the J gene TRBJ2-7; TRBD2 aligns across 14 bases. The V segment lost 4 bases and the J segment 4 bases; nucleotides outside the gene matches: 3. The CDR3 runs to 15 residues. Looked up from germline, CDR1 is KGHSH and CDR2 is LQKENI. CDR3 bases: TGTGCCAGCTCACGGGGGACTAGCGGGGGATACGAGCAGTACTTC. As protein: CASSRGTSGGYEQYF.

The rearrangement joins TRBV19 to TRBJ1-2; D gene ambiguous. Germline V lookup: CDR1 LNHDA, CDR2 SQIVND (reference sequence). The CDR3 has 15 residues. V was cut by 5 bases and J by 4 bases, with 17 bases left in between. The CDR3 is CASSEGGGPPYGYTF. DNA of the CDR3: TGTGCCAGTAGTGAGGGTGGCGGACCGCCCTATGGCTACACCTTC.

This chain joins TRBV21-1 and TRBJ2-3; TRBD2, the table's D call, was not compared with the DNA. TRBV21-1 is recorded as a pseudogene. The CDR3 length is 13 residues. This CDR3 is CATKVRDTDTQYF. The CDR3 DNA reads TGTGCCACCAAGGTGAGGGACACAGATACGCAGTATTTT.

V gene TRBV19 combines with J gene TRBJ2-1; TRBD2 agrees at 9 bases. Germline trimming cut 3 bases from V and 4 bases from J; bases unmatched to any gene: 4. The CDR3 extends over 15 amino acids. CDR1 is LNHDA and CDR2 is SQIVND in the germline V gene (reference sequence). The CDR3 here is CASSIAGGQYNEQFF. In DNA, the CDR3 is TGTGCCAGTAGTATTGCGGGGGGGCAGTACAATGAGCAGTTCTTC.

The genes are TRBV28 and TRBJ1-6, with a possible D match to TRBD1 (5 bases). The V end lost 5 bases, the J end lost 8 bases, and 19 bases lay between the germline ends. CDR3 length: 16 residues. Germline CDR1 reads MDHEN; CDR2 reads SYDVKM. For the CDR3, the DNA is TGTGCCAGCAGTCCACCGGGGTTCAGGGTTGATTCACCCCTCCACTTT. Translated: CASSPPGFRVDSPLHF.

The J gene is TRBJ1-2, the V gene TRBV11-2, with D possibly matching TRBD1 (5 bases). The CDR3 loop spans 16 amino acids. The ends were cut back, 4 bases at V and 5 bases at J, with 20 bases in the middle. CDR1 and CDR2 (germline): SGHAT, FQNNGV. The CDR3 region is CASSSVRDPAQYGYTF. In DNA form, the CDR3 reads TGTGCCAGCAGCTCAGTCCGGGACCCTGCACAGTATGGCTACACCTTC.

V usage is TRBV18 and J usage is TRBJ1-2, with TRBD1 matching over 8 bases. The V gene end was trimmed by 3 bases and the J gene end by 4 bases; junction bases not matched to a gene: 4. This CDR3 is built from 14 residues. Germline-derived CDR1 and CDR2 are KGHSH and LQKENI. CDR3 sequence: CASSPDRDVYGYTF. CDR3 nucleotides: TGTGCCAGCTCACCGGACAGGGATGTCTATGGCTACACCTTC.

CDR3 nucleotide sequence: TGTGCCAGCAGACGCTCTGGAAACACCATATATTTT. As protein: CASRRSGNTIYF. The V call is TRBV6-7, the J call TRBJ1-3; the D is unclear. TRBV6-7 is annotated as an ORF whose role is uncertain. The CDR3 has 12 amino acids. V was pared by 6 bases and J by 0 bases, with 3 bases between.

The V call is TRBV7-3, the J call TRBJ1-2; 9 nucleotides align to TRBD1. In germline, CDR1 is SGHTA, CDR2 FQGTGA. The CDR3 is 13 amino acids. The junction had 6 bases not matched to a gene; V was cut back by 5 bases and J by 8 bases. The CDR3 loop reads CASSAGTGKGYTF. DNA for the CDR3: TGTGCCAGCAGCGCCGGGACAGGGAAAGGCTACACCTTC.

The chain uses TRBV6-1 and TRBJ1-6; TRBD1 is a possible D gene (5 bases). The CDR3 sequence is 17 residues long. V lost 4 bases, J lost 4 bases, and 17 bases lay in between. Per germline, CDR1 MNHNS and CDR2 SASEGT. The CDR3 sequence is CASSGGIRTAYNSPLHF. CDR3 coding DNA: TGTGCCAGCAGTGGGGGGATCAGGACGGCTTATAATTCACCCCTCCACTTT.

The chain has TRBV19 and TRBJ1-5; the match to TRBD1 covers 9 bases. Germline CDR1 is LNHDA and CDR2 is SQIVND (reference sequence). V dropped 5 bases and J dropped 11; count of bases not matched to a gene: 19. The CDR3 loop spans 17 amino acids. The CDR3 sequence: CASSPPGGQGSRGSQHF. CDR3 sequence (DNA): TGTGCCAGTAGTCCCCCGGGGGGACAGGGTAGCCGAGGGTCCCAGCATTTT. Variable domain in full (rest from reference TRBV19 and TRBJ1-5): DGGITQSPKYLFRKEGQNVTLSCEQNLNHDAMYWYRQDPGQGLRLIYYSQIVNDFQKGDIAEGYSVSREKKESFPLTVTSAQKNPTAFYLCASSPPGGQGSRGSQHFGDGTRLSIL.

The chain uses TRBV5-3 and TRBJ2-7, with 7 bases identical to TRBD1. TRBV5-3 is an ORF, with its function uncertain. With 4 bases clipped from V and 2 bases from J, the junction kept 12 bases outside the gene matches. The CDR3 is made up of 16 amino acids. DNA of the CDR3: TGTGCCAGAAGCCTTGCTTCGGGACAGAATACCTACGAGCAGTACTTC. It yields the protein CARSLASGQNTYEQYF.

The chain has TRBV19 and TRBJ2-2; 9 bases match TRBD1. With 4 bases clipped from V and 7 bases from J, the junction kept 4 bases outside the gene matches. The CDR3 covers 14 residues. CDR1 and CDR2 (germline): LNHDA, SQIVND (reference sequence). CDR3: CASSTQGAGGELFF. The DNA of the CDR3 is TGTGCCAGTAGTACACAGGGGGCGGGCGGGGAGCTGTTTTTT.

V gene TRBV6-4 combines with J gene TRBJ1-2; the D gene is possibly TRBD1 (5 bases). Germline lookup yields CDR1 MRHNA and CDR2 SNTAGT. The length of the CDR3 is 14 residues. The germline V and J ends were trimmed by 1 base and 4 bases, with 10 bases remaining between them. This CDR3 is CASSDFGTSYGYTF. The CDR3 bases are TGTGCCAGCAGTGACTTCGGGACGTCCTATGGCTACACCTTC.